Following are 19 T cell receptor beta chains from one sample sequenced in a study of glioma-infiltrating T cells after dendritic cell vaccination. Libraries were prepared by immunoSEQ multiplex PCR; TCRdb keeps only in-frame clonotypes and omits some of them. The table shows about 50,000 clones, with roughly 84% occurring only once. Stated time point: after dendritic cell vaccination, including at tumor progression/relapse. The sequencing here drew on blood, taken after dendritic cell vaccination. These receptors were obtained from a human donor with glioblastoma.

The chain has TRBV7-2 and TRBJ1-2; no firm D call. V was pared by 1 base and J by 4 bases, with 7 bases between. Germline lookup yields CDR1 SGHTA and CDR2 FQGNSA. CDR3 length: 13 amino acids. The CDR3 DNA follows: TGTGCCAGCAGCTTAGACAGCCCCTATGGCTACACCTTC. This codes for CASSLDSPYGYTF.

This clone has a single count. V and J are TRBV11-2 and TRBJ2-5; 10 bases map to TRBD2. The CDR3 contains 15 residues. V dropped 4 bases and J dropped 5; count of bases not matched to a gene: 7. Germline V lookup: CDR1 SGHAT, CDR2 FQNNGV. The CDR3 spells CASSYTSGEVETQYF. The CDR3 nucleotides are TGTGCCAGCAGCTATACTAGCGGGGAGGTGGAGACCCAGTACTTC.

This clone occurred many times. This chain joins TRBV5-8 and TRBJ2-3, with 8 bases that match TRBD2. J gave up 5 bases and V 4 bases, and 3 bases lay outside the gene matches. Germline CDR1 SGHTS, CDR2 YDEGEE. The length of the CDR3 is 13 residues. This CDR3 is CASSRGGVDTQYF. The CDR3 coding sequence is TGTGCCAGCAGCCGGGGGGGCGTAGATACGCAGTATTTT.

The CDR3 region has the DNA TGTGCCAGCAGCTTGAGACTGGGCACCGGGGAGCTGTTTTTT. Protein product: CASSLRLGTGELFF. The chain recombines TRBV5-4 with TRBJ2-2, with D unresolved. The V end lost 1 base, the J end lost 4 bases, and 8 bases lay between the germline ends. Germline V gives CDR1 SGHNT, CDR2 YYREEE (reference sequence). CDR3 length: 14 residues.

This sequence joins TRBV5-1 and TRBJ1-4; D is perhaps TRBD1 (6 bases). Germline V gene sequence: CDR1 SGHRS, CDR2 YFSETQ. The CDR3 totals 14 residues. V gave up 1 base and J gave up 6 bases, with 10 bases separating them. The CDR3 is CASSLSAGDEKLFF. The CDR3 DNA is TGCGCCAGCAGCTTGTCGGCAGGGGATGAAAAACTGTTTTTT.

The rearrangement uses TRBV6-5 and TRBJ1-2; 8 bases are a match to TRBD1. This CDR3 comprises 14 residues. The germline gives CDR1 MNHEY, CDR2 SVGAGI. J was trimmed by 7 bases and V by 5 bases; bases with no gene match: 9. The CDR3 here is CASSLQGGSGGYTF. DNA for the CDR3: TGTGCCAGCAGTCTACAGGGGGGTTCGGGTGGCTACACCTTC.

The genes are TRBV4-3 and TRBJ2-3; 7 bases align to TRBD1. CDR1 is LGHNA and CDR2 is YSLEER in the germline V gene. J lost 0 bases, V lost 0 bases, and 9 bases had no gene match. This CDR3 contains 18 residues. CDR3 DNA: TGCGCCAGCAGCCAAGATGAGGTGGCACAGGGGAGCACAGATACGCAGTATTTT. Its translation: CASSQDEVAQGSTDTQYF.

The J gene is TRBJ2-1, the V gene TRBV11-2; D is unclear. Trimming cost V 3 bases and J 0 bases, with 6 bases left between them. The germline V gene has CDR1 SGHAT and CDR2 FQNNGV. The CDR3 extends over 14 amino acids. The CDR3 sequence: CASSFYSSYNEQFF. The CDR3 DNA sequence: TGTGCCAGCAGCTTTTACTCCTCCTACAATGAGCAGTTCTTC. The full variable domain, with the rest looked up from reference TRBV11-2 and TRBJ2-1, is EAGVAQSPRYKIIEKRQSVAFWCNPISGHATLYWYQQILGQGPKLLIQFQNNGVVDDSQLPKDRFSAERLKGVDSTLKIQPAKLEDSAVYLCASSFYSSYNEQFFGPGTRLTVL.

The V and J genes are TRBV14 and TRBJ2-1; 9 bases align to TRBD1. The junction had 2 bases not matched to a gene; V was cut back by 2 bases and J by 6 bases. The CDR3 runs to 14 residues. Per germline, CDR1 SGHDN and CDR2 FVKESK. The CDR3: CASSQTTGGNEQFF. For the CDR3, the DNA is TGTGCCAGCAGCCAAACGACAGGGGGCAATGAGCAGTTCTTC.

The rearrangement joins TRBV19 to TRBJ1-2; D perhaps matches TRBD1 (6 bases). The V gene lost 1 base and the J gene lost 4 bases, with 22 bases spanning the gap. This CDR3 is 18 amino acids long. Germline V gene data show CDR1 as LNHDA and CDR2 as SQIVND (reference sequence). The CDR3 protein is CASSIVFDATGPAYGYTF. For the CDR3, the DNA is TGTGCCAGTAGTATAGTATTCGATGCCACAGGGCCTGCCTATGGCTACACCTTC.

This chain connects TRBV6-6 to TRBJ2-7, with D perhaps TRBD2 (5 bases). Germline CDR1 MNHNY, CDR2 SVGAGI (reference sequence). This CDR3 comprises 15 residues. V lost 4 bases, J lost 5 bases, and 18 bases lay in between. CDR3 in amino acids: CASSSTSRLRHEQYF. The CDR3 DNA sequence: TGTGCCAGCAGTTCGACCTCAAGACTAAGACACGAGCAGTACTTC.

The chain uses TRBV9 and TRBJ2-1; 9 bases map to TRBD1. V lost 4 bases to trimming and J lost 7 bases; unmatched junction nucleotides: 12. The germline V gene has CDR1 SGDLS and CDR2 YYNGEE. This CDR3 is built from 16 residues. The CDR3 sequence is CASSRRDRATENEQFF. CDR3 coding DNA: TGTGCCAGCAGCCGGCGGGACAGGGCAACGGAGAATGAGCAGTTCTTC.

By proportion, this clone is medium-sized. The rearrangement links TRBV2 to TRBJ2-7, with D possibly TRBD1 on 6 matching bases. V lost 6 bases and J 2 bases, leaving 14 bases between the germline ends. The CDR3 totals 14 residues. Germline CDR1 and CDR2: SNHLY and FYNNEI. CDR3: CASSLSEGAYEQYF. Here the CDR3 DNA reads TGTGCCAGCAGCCTGAGTGAGGGGGCCTACGAGCAGTACTTC.

This chain uses TRBV29-1 with TRBJ2-7, with TRBD1 identical over 7 bases. There are 14 residues in the CDR3. The V and J ends lost 6 bases and 4 bases, in that order; junction bases with no gene match: 12. Germline V gene data show CDR1 as SQVTM and CDR2 as ANQGSEA. CDR3 sequence: CSVGGSGQLYEQYF. The CDR3 DNA sequence: TGCAGCGTCGGAGGATCGGGACAGCTATACGAGCAGTACTTC.

The gene calls are TRBV18 and TRBJ2-5; D gene uncertain. V was shortened by 6 bases and J by 0 bases, with 5 bases between the two germline ends. Germline V CDR1 and CDR2: KGHSH, LQKENI. The CDR3 length is 12 residues. CDR3 amino acids: CASSAYQETQYF. The CDR3 bases are TGTGCCAGCTCCGCGTACCAAGAGACCCAGTACTTC.

V is TRBV11-3 and J is TRBJ2-2, with a weak D call TRBD1 (7 bases). CDR1 and CDR2 (germline): SGHNT, YENEEA. There are 15 residues in the CDR3. V lost 3 bases to trimming and J lost 4 bases, with 12 bases between them. CDR3 DNA sequence: TGTGCCAGCAGCTTGGAGGGGGCTGTCACCGGGGAGCTGTTTTTT. Translation: CASSLEGAVTGELFF.

The chain links TRBV5-1 to TRBJ1-4; no definite D call. V was trimmed by 4 bases and J by 3 bases, leaving 16 bases between them. The CDR3 runs 16 residues. CDR1 and CDR2 (germline): SGHRS, YFSETQ. The CDR3 DNA reads TGCGCCAGCAGCCTCGGAATTCAGGATTCTAATGAAAAACTGTTTTTT. It codes for CASSLGIQDSNEKLFF.

This chain connects TRBV9 to TRBJ2-3; D gene uncertain. Trimming stripped 4 bases from V and 6 bases from J, with 12 bases between. The CDR3 extends over 13 amino acids. From germline, CDR1 is SGDLS and CDR2 YYNGEE. The CDR3 DNA reads as TGTGCCAGCAGCTTTGACACCGTGGATACGCAGTATTTT. Translated: CASSFDTVDTQYF.

There are a few counts of this clone. The same CDR3 arises from other DNA sequences in this sample as well. The rearrangement links TRBV7-9 to TRBJ2-2; D might be TRBD1 (6 bases). V lost 3 bases to trimming and J lost 5 bases, with 10 bases between them. The V gene's germline CDR1 is SEHNR and CDR2 FQNEAQ (reference sequence). The CDR3 is 14 amino acids. The CDR3, as DNA: TGTGCCAGCAGCTTGGACAGACGAACCGGGGAGCTGTTTTTT. Protein: CASSLDRRTGELFF.